What follows are 27 T cell receptor beta chains derived from one specimen sequenced in a study of human T cells and chemical hapten exposure. Time point given: patch test 2, 6 weeks after DPC sensitization. Regarding treatment: therapeutic diphenylcyclopropenone sensitization with weekly scalp DPC. TCRdb analysed the RACE reads with MiXCR anew, one entry per CDR3 protein. The sample contains around 100,000 distinct CDR3 sequences, about an eighth of which appear only once. The material was whole blood, obtained in connection with sensitization to the hapten diphenylcyclopropenone (DPC). These receptors were collected from a middle-aged woman with alopecia areata. Some clones in this sample may be carry-over from other donors' samples.

This clonotype was picked up a small number of times. The chain's CDR3 is CSAPGGAELSYEQYF. The DNA for the CDR3 is TGCAGTGCTCCCGGGGGAGCGGAGCTCTCCTACGAGCAGTACTTC. The rearrangement uses TRBV20-1 and TRBJ2-7, with a possible D match to TRBD2 (6 bases). This CDR3 region has 15 residues. The V and J ends lost 5 bases and 0 bases respectively, with 17 bases between them. Looked up from germline, CDR1 is DFQATT and CDR2 is SNEGSKA (reference sequence).

The chain combines TRBV5-1 with TRBJ2-7; weak D call: TRBD1 (6 bases). The V gene lost 4 bases and the J gene lost 5 bases, with 13 bases spanning the gap. The V gene's germline CDR1 is SGHRS and CDR2 YFSETQ. This CDR3 contains 13 residues. The chain's CDR3 is CASSTQTGNEQYF. CDR3 nucleotide sequence: TGCGCCAGCAGCACCCAAACAGGGAACGAGCAGTACTTC.

This clonotype was seen a handful of times. V gene TRBV4-1 combines with J gene TRBJ2-1; possible D gene TRBD2, 5 bases. V lost 1 base and J 6 bases, leaving 10 bases between the germline ends. This CDR3 has 14 residues. CDR1 and CDR2 from the germline V gene are MGHRA and YSYEKL. The CDR3 sequence is CASSQGLAGNEQFF. CDR3 in DNA: TGCGCCAGCAGCCAAGGGCTAGCAGGCAATGAGCAGTTCTTC.

The CDR3 region is CASSPTSGGARSNEQFF. The CDR3 nucleotides read TGTGCCAGCAGCCCGACTAGCGGGGGGGCCCGTAGCAATGAGCAGTTCTTC. The rearrangement links TRBV5-4 to TRBJ2-1, with 14 positions matching TRBD2. Germline trimming cut 4 bases from V and 6 bases from J; bases unmatched to any gene: 9. Germline CDR1 and CDR2: SGHNT and YYREEE (reference sequence). The CDR3 runs to 17 residues.

In this sample, this clonotype turned up many times. The chain is built from TRBV29-1 and TRBJ1-2; TRBD1 is a possible D gene (6 bases). The CDR3 consists of 13 residues. Germline CDR1 SQVTM, CDR2 ANQGSEA. Trimming removed 4 bases from V and 2 bases from J, with 11 bases in between. CDR3 in DNA: TGCAGCGTTGCAGGGGTGGGGAACTATGGCTACACCTTC. The encoded protein is CSVAGVGNYGYTF.

The table lists this clonotype with a few counts. V usage is TRBV27 and J usage is TRBJ2-5; 7 nucleotides align to TRBD1. CDR1 and CDR2 (germline): MNHEY, SMNVEV (reference sequence). Trimming took 3 bases from V and 3 from J; bases not matched to a gene: 7. The CDR3 has 15 amino acids. The CDR3 bases are TGTGCCAGCAGTTTGGCCGGGACAGAAAAAGAGACCCAGTACTTC. This translates into CASSLAGTEKETQYF.

This clonotype has ten or more counts. The chain has TRBV20-1 and TRBJ2-5, with a tentative D call TRBD2 (6 bases). Deletions cut 6 bases from V and 4 bases from J, with 15 bases between. Germline lookup yields CDR1 DFQATT and CDR2 SNEGSKA (reference sequence). The CDR3 runs to 13 residues. CDR3 loop: CSAPGLAGETQYF. The CDR3 coding sequence is TGCAGTGCCCCGGGACTGGCTGGAGAGACCCAGTACTTC.

This clonotype came up a few times. The rearrangement joins TRBV9 to TRBJ2-3; TRBD1 matches 11 bases. CDR1 and CDR2 from the germline V gene are SGDLS and YYNGEE. J was trimmed by 4 bases and V by 3 bases; bases with no gene match: 1. This CDR3 comprises 14 residues. DNA for the CDR3: TGTGCCAGCAGCGCGGGACAGGGGGCAGATACGCAGTATTTT. Amino acid sequence: CASSAGQGADTQYF.

This clonotype was seen many times. The rearrangement joins TRBV6-2 or TRBV6-3 to TRBJ1-1, with TRBD1 matching 7 bases. Germline V CDR1 and CDR2: MNHEY, SVGEGT. The CDR3 contains 13 residues. V was clipped by 5 bases and J by 3 bases; unmatched bases: 3. DNA for the CDR3: TGTGCCAGCAGTCGGACAGGCCACACTGAAGCTTTCTTT. Translated: CASSRTGHTEAFF.

This clonotype was seen a handful of times. The J gene is TRBJ2-7, the V gene TRBV29-1, with TRBD2 matching 7 bases. CDR1 and CDR2 (germline): SQVTM, ANQGSEA. The V and J ends lost 5 bases and 1 base, in that order; junction bases with no gene match: 8. CDR3 length: 14 residues. The CDR3 sequence is CSVRGGLPSYEQYF. CDR3 nucleotide sequence: TGCAGCGTTAGGGGAGGGTTACCATCCTACGAGCAGTACTTC.

A few counts support this clonotype. The V and J genes are TRBV28 and TRBJ2-3, with D tentatively TRBD1 (6 bases). Germline V lookup: CDR1 MDHEN, CDR2 SYDVKM. The CDR3 length is 14 residues. Between the trimmed V and J ends, which lost 4 bases and 4 bases, there was a span of 12 bases. The CDR3 DNA follows: TGTGCCAGCAGTTCCCCGGACAGTCCAGATACGCAGTATTTT. This encodes CASSSPDSPDTQYF.

The sample holds many counts of this clonotype. The chain links TRBV20-1 to TRBJ2-5; 9 bases map to TRBD2. V was clipped by 6 bases and J by 9 bases; unmatched bases: 14. The CDR3 is 14 residues long. Germline V gives CDR1 DFQATT, CDR2 SNEGSKA (reference sequence). CDR3 DNA sequence: TGCAGTGCGGACCCGGGACTAGCCGGAGTCTCCCAGTACTTC. It encodes CSADPGLAGVSQYF.

V gene TRBV6-4 combines with J gene TRBJ2-7; D is unresolved. Looked up from germline, CDR1 is MRHNA and CDR2 is SNTAGT. The CDR3 is 11 amino acids. The ends were cut back, 4 bases at V and 2 bases at J, with 3 bases in the middle. This CDR3 reads CASSVPYEQYF. In nucleotides, the CDR3 is TGTGCCAGCAGTGTACCCTACGAGCAGTACTTC.

This chain connects TRBV6-2 or TRBV6-3 to TRBJ2-3; TRBD2 matches 9 bases. From germline, CDR1 is MNHEY and CDR2 SVGEGT. This CDR3 is 14 amino acids long. Trimming removed 8 bases from V and 4 bases from J; junction bases left unmatched: 7. The chain's CDR3 is CASASSGTADTQYF. The DNA of the CDR3 is TGTGCCAGCGCGTCTAGCGGGACAGCAGATACGCAGTATTTT.

This sequence joins TRBV18 and TRBJ2-3; D gene unclear. Germline V gene lookup returns CDR1 KGHSH and CDR2 LQKENI. Trimming removed 6 bases from V and 8 bases from J, with 12 bases in between. This CDR3 has 12 residues. The CDR3 sequence is CASSPGLGTQYF. CDR3 bases: TGTGCCAGCTCCCCTGGGCTTGGTACGCAGTATTTT.

The chain uses TRBV7-6 and TRBJ1-1; no clear D. Germline V gene data show CDR1 as SGHVS and CDR2 as FNYEAQ. The CDR3 length is 15 residues. Trimming took 5 bases from V and 1 from J, leaving 14 bases between them. DNA of the CDR3: TGTGCCAGCAGCAGACAATCACCCCCGAACACTGAAGCTTTCTTT. Translating gives CASSRQSPPNTEAFF.

This rearrangement joins TRBV7-6 to TRBJ2-5; a possible D gene is TRBD2 (6 bases). The CDR3 extends over 16 amino acids. Germline V CDR1 and CDR2: SGHVS, FNYEAQ. V was clipped by 0 bases and J by 2 bases, with 13 bases between them. CDR3 sequence: CASSLAAGPPQETQYF. The DNA of the CDR3 is TGTGCCAGCAGCTTAGCGGCGGGGCCTCCTCAAGAGACCCAGTACTTC.

Turning to this clonotype: A much larger clone sits a single nucleotide away, making a read error possible. The chain recombines TRBV5-5 with TRBJ1-1, with 7 bases lining up with TRBD1. The CDR3 spans 15 residues. From germline, CDR1 is SGHKS and CDR2 YYEKEE (reference sequence). The CDR3 reads CASSLPTTGNTETFF. The CDR3 DNA reads as TGTGCCAGCAGCTTGCCCACGACAGGGAACACTGAAACTTTCTTT.

The table lists this clonotype with a few counts. V is TRBV28 and J is TRBJ1-1; D ambiguous. The ends were cut back, 8 bases at V and 5 bases at J, with 9 bases in the middle. The CDR3 is 11 amino acids. CDR1 is MDHEN, CDR2 SYDVKM, per germline. CDR3 in amino acids: CASVTSTEAFF. The CDR3 coding sequence is TGTGCCAGCGTGACATCGACTGAAGCTTTCTTT.

Comments on this clonotype: Likely a read error: the CDR3 ends without its conserved phenylalanine or tryptophan. V usage is TRBV12-3 or TRBV12-4 and J usage is TRBJ2-3, with TRBD2 matching over 9 bases. The CDR3 is 14 residues long. The ends lost 6 bases at V and 4 bases at J; junction bases unmatched: 5. The CDR3, as DNA: TGTGCCAGCAGGCATAGCGGGGGCGCAGATACGCAGTATTTG. It specifies CASRHSGGADTQYL.

At least ten counts were recorded for this clonotype. V and J are TRBV18 and TRBJ1-1, with D uncertain. The CDR3 length is 13 residues. V lost 4 bases, J lost 3 bases, and 9 bases lay in between. CDR1 and CDR2 from the germline V gene are KGHSH and LQKENI. The CDR3 loop is CASSQVVDTEAFF. The CDR3 DNA is TGTGCCAGCTCACAAGTGGTCGACACTGAAGCTTTCTTT.

This clonotype has more than one count but fewer than ten. V gene TRBV10-3 combines with J gene TRBJ2-3; the match to TRBD2 covers 14 bases. CDR1 is ENHRY, CDR2 SYGVKD, per germline. The junction had 12 bases not matched to a gene; V was cut back by 4 bases and J by 0 bases. There are 20 residues in the CDR3. The CDR3 spells CAISGGETSGRATSTDTQYF. In DNA form, the CDR3 reads TGTGCCATCAGTGGAGGTGAGACTAGCGGGAGGGCCACCAGCACAGATACGCAGTATTTT.

This clonotype was picked up many times. V is TRBV29-1 and J is TRBJ2-3; possible D gene TRBD2, 5 bases. The germline V gene encodes CDR1 SQVTM and CDR2 ANQGSEA. The CDR3 is made up of 12 amino acids. With 5 bases removed from V and 6 bases from J, the gap between germline ends came to 12 bases. CDR3 residues: CSVRDFSDTQYF. CDR3 nucleotide sequence: TGCAGCGTTCGGGATTTTTCGGATACGCAGTATTTT.

The V call is TRBV6-1, the J call TRBJ1-2; no clear D. Trimming stripped 11 bases from V and 2 bases from J, with 18 bases between. CDR3 length: 14 amino acids. CDR1 and CDR2 from the germline V gene are MNHNS and SASEGT. The CDR3 DNA sequence: TGTGCCGGAGCCAAAGGCCGGCAGAACTATGGCTACACCTTC. Translating gives CAGAKGRQNYGYTF.

This clonotype was counted at least ten times. The chain is built from TRBV25-1 and TRBJ2-7; no clear D gene. There are 16 residues in the CDR3. Germline CDR1 and CDR2: MGHDK and SYGVNS. Trimming pared 2 bases from V and 0 bases from J, leaving 14 bases between. This CDR3 reads CASSEMLVKSSYEQYF. CDR3 sequence (DNA): TGTGCCAGCAGTGAAATGCTAGTTAAAAGCTCCTACGAGCAGTACTTC.

At least ten counts were recorded for this clonotype. This chain joins TRBV19 and TRBJ2-5; D not resolved. V was shortened by 6 bases and J by 0 bases, with 17 bases between the two germline ends. Germline V lookup: CDR1 LNHDA, CDR2 SQIVND (reference sequence). The CDR3 runs to 16 residues. CDR3 DNA: TGTGCCAGTAGCACCTTCGGCAGCGCCCACCAAGAGACCCAGTACTTC. Translation gives CASSTFGSAHQETQYF.

The chain uses TRBV5-1 and TRBJ2-1; tentatively, D is TRBD2 (7 bases). CDR3 length equals 14 residues. In germline, CDR1 is SGHRS, CDR2 YFSETQ. Trimming removed 10 bases at V and 8 bases at J, with 22 bases between. CDR3 sequence (DNA): TGCGCCTCCCGAAGGGGGGAGGGCCTGGATGAGCAGTTCTTC. Its translation is CASRRGEGLDEQFF.